The T cell receptor beta chain described here comes from a study of Graves' ophthalmopathy and Graves' hyperthyroidism (dated by TCRdb to 2016 to 2019). Turning to the overall study: Peripheral blood was collected before any treatment was given, at the time of initial diagnosis. TCR beta repertoire signatures were used to distinguish Graves' ophthalmopathy from Graves' hyperthyroidism and to predict progression to ophthalmopathy. In total, 120 to 150 blood samples were TCR-sequenced: around 42 ophthalmopathy, some 75 hyperthyroidism and around 17 hyperthyroidism-to-ophthalmopathy patients. To explore V-J signatures that separate ophthalmopathy from hyperthyroidism, a discovery set of about a hundred patients was enrolled, consisting of 40 to 45 with ophthalmopathy and fewer than 60 with stable hyperthyroidism. The independent validation cohort included roughly 19 hyperthyroidism patients plus 17 patients who later progressed from hyperthyroidism to ophthalmopathy. T-cell repertoires of thyroid tissue and blood were compared in more than five hyperthyroidism patients. After sampling, hyperthyroidism patients received methimazole starting at 30 mg daily, and ophthalmopathy patients received high-dose intravenous methylprednisolone. For training and testing, the approximately 92 patients in the discovery cohort were randomly divided in a 7:3 ratio. On the study overall, not on this receptor specifically: Sample size was not predetermined statistically, and investigators were not blinded to group allocation. In validation, the model predicted ophthalmopathy progression with about 70% sensitivity and 72.22% specificity; roughly 12 predicted patients were CT-confirmed with GO in a median of roughly 6.8 months. Most expanded thyroid clonotypes with a frequency above 0.001 also appeared in blood, which suggests that blood repertoires may reflect the immune response in the thyroid. In cross-validation, the 13-signature model distinguished ophthalmopathy from stable hyperthyroidism with less than 90% sensitivity and 81.08% specificity, while in the test set the corresponding values were roughly 80% and 75%.

A remark on this clonotype: What this receptor recognizes is not known. Because it lacks the conserved phenylalanine or tryptophan at the end, this CDR3 is likely a read error.

TCR beta CDR3 regions were amplified from RNA transcripts for repertoire sequencing. The first round of RT-PCR was done with HTBI primers and the Qiagen OneStep RT-PCR kit, and was followed by a second round of multiplex PCR, then size selection and purification. The libraries underwent paired-end sequencing with 100 bp reads on an Illumina HiSeq2000. As for the original processing: SOAPnuke was used to process the reads, removing any read that contained adapters or uncalled bases, had a mean Phred below 15, or lacked an exact match to the constant primer or identifier. High-quality paired reads were merged with COPE v1.2.5. Unique nucleotide sequences were defined as clonotypes and aligned to IMGT TRB V, D and J references using MiTCR v1.1. The analysis was limited to V-J combinations with a frequency above 0.0001, which together covered approximately 99% of repertoires. For each V-J combination, a TCR clonal expansion and chaos score was defined as the ratio of F50 clonal expansion to chaos observed in the TCRdist matrix. Features were reduced by Welch's t-statistics and random forest to over ten V-J combinations, which fed a naive Bayes classifier. Thyroid-blood repertoire similarity was quantified with the Morisita-Horn index. TCRdb took the public reads, trimmed them with fastp at Q25, ran MiXCR for clone calling and kept in-frame beta chains. Each record represents a unique CDR3 protein, reported with the most common genes and DNA among its rows. TCRdb's processing, not the authors' own work, is the source of the V and J calls. Here the sample has 500,000 to 700,000 distinct CDR3 sequences; about 20% occur a single time. About 6.6% of the sample lies in the top ten.

A patient counted as having stable hyperthyroidism if there was no progression to ophthalmopathy within 18 months of follow-up. Patients with hyperthyroidism were aged 18 to 65 years, had been newly diagnosed, and had a disease duration of less than 2 months. Patients were excluded if they had other autoimmune diseases, uncontrolled infections, pregnancy or lactation. Diagnosis relied on clinical symptoms, serum thyroxine, TRAb, thyroid ultrasound and orbital computed tomography. Using Ficoll-Paque density gradient centrifugation, PBMCs were isolated from 8.5 to 10 ml of fresh peripheral blood. Trizol reagent was used to extract the total RNA, and its quality was then checked on an Agilent 2100 Bioanalyzer. V is pared back by 2 bases and J by 4 bases, with 9 bases lying between the germline termini. CDR1 and CDR2 were assigned from the germline V gene as KGHSH and LQKENI. The CDR3 is 14 residues long, ends included. The kept DNA is CDR3 alone, 42 bases in frame from the first base.

The sequenced material came from peripheral blood. The V and J genes are TRBV18 and TRBJ1-5; the D gene identity is not certain. This clonotype was obtained from a woman aged 18-29 years with stable Graves' hyperthyroidism. Some clones in this sample may be carry-over from other donors' samples. Donor details come from another sample of the same person, matched by shared clones. The nucleotides read TGTGCCAGCTCACCAGGCACAGTTAATCAGCCCCAGCATTTG. This encodes CASSPGTVNQPQHL.